A selection of T cell receptor beta chains follows, all from one sample in a study of blood T cell repertoires in COVID-19. TCRdb's copy holds only in-frame clones and misses some; the assay was immunoSEQ multiplex PCR. This repertoire shows roughly 180,000 clones, roughly nine tenths found once; its top ten account for under 2.5%. The source material was peripheral blood. The receptor source for this set is a man between 65 and 85 years old with active or convalescent COVID-19. The CDR3 runs from the conserved cysteine through the conserved F or W. Each record gives: V gene, clone size, J gene, D gene, CDR3 DNA, CDR3 protein. The D gene is left open where the match is weak. Clone size, where shown, is once, few, many, or a class for clones that have expanded.

v_gene: TRBV2; abundance: once; j_gene: TRBJ2-3; d_gene: -; CDR3nt: TGTGCCAGCAGTGACAGACGGGTCGTCGCAGATACGCAGTATTTT; CDR3aa: CASSDRRVVADTQYF
v_gene: TRBV24-1; abundance: -; j_gene: TRBJ1-1; d_gene: TRBD1; CDR3nt: TGTGCCACCAGTGATCCGACAGGGGGCGAAATGAACACTGAAGCTTTCTTT; CDR3aa: CATSDPTGGEMNTEAFF
v_gene: TRBV30; abundance: -; j_gene: TRBJ1-6; d_gene: -; CDR3nt: TGTGCCTGGAGTACAAAACAGGGTTTTAATTCACCCCTCCACTTT; CDR3aa: CAWSTKQGFNSPLHF
v_gene: TRBV25-1; abundance: -; j_gene: TRBJ2-5; d_gene: -; CDR3nt: TGTGCCAGCAGTGCGACTGTTAGAGAAGAGACCCAGTACTTC; CDR3aa: CASSATVREETQYF
v_gene: TRBV15; abundance: -; j_gene: TRBJ2-7; d_gene: TRBD2; CDR3nt: TGTGCCACCAGCGGACCGCGACTAGCGGTAACCTACGAGCAGTACTTC; CDR3aa: CATSGPRLAVTYEQYF
v_gene: TRBV2; abundance: -; j_gene: TRBJ1-2; d_gene: -; CDR3nt: TGTGCCAGCACACTCGGTTGGGGCTACACCTTC; CDR3aa: CASTLGWGYTF
v_gene: TRBV19; abundance: -; j_gene: TRBJ1-1; d_gene: TRBD1; CDR3nt: TGTGCCAGTAGTATTCCAGGACAGGGGGCTACTGAAGCTTTCTTT; CDR3aa: CASSIPGQGATEAFF
v_gene: TRBV6-5; abundance: -; j_gene: TRBJ1-1; d_gene: TRBD1; CDR3nt: TGTGCCAGCAGGCCCACAGGGGGGAACACTGAAGCTTTCTTT; CDR3aa: CASRPTGGNTEAFF
v_gene: TRBV7-9; abundance: -; j_gene: TRBJ2-7; d_gene: -; CDR3nt: TGTGCCAGCAGCTTAGGGACATACCCCTACGAGCAGTACTTC; CDR3aa: CASSLGTYPYEQYF
v_gene: TRBV2; abundance: -; j_gene: TRBJ2-1; d_gene: TRBD2; CDR3nt: TGTGCCAGCATGGGTAGCGGGAGCAACTCCTACAATGAGCAGTTCTTC; CDR3aa: CASMGSGSNSYNEQFF
v_gene: TRBV12-2; abundance: -; j_gene: TRBJ2-7; d_gene: -; CDR3nt: TGTGCAAGTCGCTTAGAGGGGATTATCATTCACGAGCAGTACTTC; CDR3aa: CASRLEGIIIHEQYF
v_gene: TRBV6-5; abundance: -; j_gene: TRBJ1-1; d_gene: -; CDR3nt: TGTGCCAGCAGGCGGACACTCCTGAACACTGAAGCTTTCTTT; CDR3aa: CASRRTLLNTEAFF
v_gene: TRBV19; abundance: -; j_gene: TRBJ2-1; d_gene: TRBD2; CDR3nt: TGTGCCAGTAGGTCGGGACTAGCGGGACTCCCCTACAATGAGCAGTTCTTC; CDR3aa: CASRSGLAGLPYNEQFF
v_gene: TRBV6-5; abundance: -; j_gene: TRBJ1-5; d_gene: -; CDR3nt: TGTGCCAGCAATAGAGGGGGTTTGGATAATCAGCCCCAGCATTTT; CDR3aa: CASNRGGLDNQPQHF
v_gene: TRBV5-1; abundance: once; j_gene: TRBJ2-5; d_gene: -; CDR3nt: TGCGCCAGCAGCCAAGGGACTTCTCAAGAGACCCAGTACTTC; CDR3aa: CASSQGTSQETQYF
v_gene: TRBV5-1; abundance: -; j_gene: TRBJ1-2; d_gene: TRBD1; CDR3nt: TGCGCCAGCAGCTCTACCTCCGGGACAGGGGAAGGCTACACCTTC; CDR3aa: CASSSTSGTGEGYTF
v_gene: TRBV15; abundance: -; j_gene: TRBJ1-5; d_gene: TRBD1; CDR3nt: TGTGCCACACAGGGGAGCAATCAGCCCCAGCATTTT; CDR3aa: CATQGSNQPQHF
v_gene: TRBV10-3; abundance: once; j_gene: TRBJ2-5; d_gene: TRBD2; CDR3nt: TGTGCCGCATGGGAGGGCCCCGGCGAGACCCAGTACTTC; CDR3aa: CAAWEGPGETQYF
v_gene: TRBV7-2; abundance: -; j_gene: TRBJ1-2; d_gene: TRBD1; CDR3nt: TGTGCCAGCAGCATGGGACAGGGGGCTAGCTATGGCTACACCTTC; CDR3aa: CASSMGQGASYGYTF
v_gene: TRBV3-1/TRBV3-2; abundance: -; j_gene: TRBJ2-1; d_gene: -; CDR3nt: TGTGCCAGCAGCCTAACCAGCGGTGAGCAGTTCTTC; CDR3aa: CASSLTSGEQFF
v_gene: TRBV6-5; abundance: -; j_gene: TRBJ1-5; d_gene: TRBD1; CDR3nt: TGTGCCAGCAGCCCCGGACAGGTCAATCAGCCCCAGCATTTT; CDR3aa: CASSPGQVNQPQHF
v_gene: TRBV27; abundance: once; j_gene: TRBJ1-4; d_gene: -; CDR3nt: TGTGCCAGCAGTTTATCCTGGACAGAAAAACTGTTTTTT; CDR3aa: CASSLSWTEKLFF
v_gene: TRBV15; abundance: -; j_gene: TRBJ2-3; d_gene: TRBD2; CDR3nt: TGTGCCACCAGCAGGTACCGGACTAGCGGGTCTAGCACAGATACGCAGTATTTT; CDR3aa: CATSRYRTSGSSTDTQYF
v_gene: TRBV7-8; abundance: -; j_gene: TRBJ2-7; d_gene: TRBD2; CDR3nt: TGTGCCAGCAGCTTAGTAGCGGGAGGGTACACCTACGAGCAGTACTTC; CDR3aa: CASSLVAGGYTYEQYF
v_gene: TRBV3-1/TRBV3-2; abundance: -; j_gene: TRBJ2-5; d_gene: -; CDR3nt: TGTGCCAGCAGCCAAGGGGGGGATGGGACCCAGTACTTC; CDR3aa: CASSQGGDGTQYF
v_gene: TRBV5-1; abundance: -; j_gene: TRBJ2-1; d_gene: TRBD2; CDR3nt: TGCGCCAGCAGCCCGGGGACTACCACCTACAATGAGCAGTTCTTC; CDR3aa: CASSPGTTTYNEQFF
v_gene: TRBV30; abundance: few; j_gene: TRBJ2-1; d_gene: TRBD2; CDR3nt: TGTGCCTGGTCTAGCGGGAGCTTTTATGAGCAGTTCTTC; CDR3aa: CAWSSGSFYEQFF
v_gene: TRBV19; abundance: -; j_gene: TRBJ2-3; d_gene: TRBD2; CDR3nt: TGTGCCGAACTTCGGCCTAGCGGGAGCACAGATACGCAGTATTTT; CDR3aa: CAELRPSGSTDTQYF
v_gene: TRBV28; abundance: -; j_gene: TRBJ2-1; d_gene: TRBD1; CDR3nt: TGTGCCAGCAGTTTCTCGCAGGGGGCTTACAATGAGCAGTTCTTC; CDR3aa: CASSFSQGAYNEQFF
v_gene: TRBV27; abundance: -; j_gene: TRBJ2-1; d_gene: TRBD2; CDR3nt: TGTGCCAGCAGCTCCCTCAGCGGGGGGGCTTATGAGCAGTTCTTC; CDR3aa: CASSSLSGGAYEQFF
v_gene: TRBV28; abundance: -; j_gene: TRBJ2-4; d_gene: -; CDR3nt: TGTGCCAGCAGTTTACCCCTTGGTAGCAGAATTCAGTACTTC; CDR3aa: CASSLPLGSRIQYF
v_gene: TRBV6-6; abundance: -; j_gene: TRBJ1-5; d_gene: -; CDR3nt: TGTGCCACCAACCCGGTTTCGACAGTAAGCAATCAGCCCCAGCATTTT; CDR3aa: CATNPVSTVSNQPQHF
v_gene: TRBV7-9; abundance: -; j_gene: TRBJ2-3; d_gene: TRBD2; CDR3nt: TGTGCCAGCAGCCCGGGGGGGGCAGCAGATACGCAGTATTTT; CDR3aa: CASSPGGAADTQYF
v_gene: TRBV19; abundance: -; j_gene: TRBJ2-4; d_gene: -; CDR3nt: TGTGCCAGTAGCCAGGATTTTTTAGCCAAAAACATTCAGTACTTC; CDR3aa: CASSQDFLAKNIQYF
v_gene: TRBV28; abundance: -; j_gene: TRBJ2-7; d_gene: -; CDR3nt: TGTGCCAGCAGTTTAAAAACAGGGAGTTGGATGTTCGTCACCGAGCAGTACTTC; CDR3aa: CASSLKTGSWMFVTEQYF
v_gene: TRBV3-1/TRBV3-2; abundance: -; j_gene: TRBJ2-5; d_gene: -; CDR3nt: TGTGCCAGCAGCCAAGACAGGGGAGAGACCCAGTACTTC; CDR3aa: CASSQDRGETQYF
v_gene: TRBV2; abundance: -; j_gene: TRBJ1-2; d_gene: TRBD1; CDR3nt: TGTGCCAGCAGTCCACAGGGGGCCGGCTATGGCTACACCTTC; CDR3aa: CASSPQGAGYGYTF
v_gene: TRBV7-2; abundance: -; j_gene: TRBJ2-3; d_gene: TRBD2; CDR3nt: TGTGCCAGCAGCTTAACTAGCGGGGTCGATACGCAGTATTTT; CDR3aa: CASSLTSGVDTQYF
v_gene: TRBV5-5; abundance: -; j_gene: TRBJ1-2; d_gene: TRBD1; CDR3nt: TGTGCCAGCAGCCCACAGGGGGACTATGGCTACACCTTC; CDR3aa: CASSPQGDYGYTF
v_gene: TRBV24-1; abundance: -; j_gene: TRBJ1-1; d_gene: -; CDR3nt: TGTGCCACCAGTGACCCGGGACATGGAGCTGAAGCTTTCTTT; CDR3aa: CATSDPGHGAEAFF
v_gene: TRBV5-1; abundance: once; j_gene: TRBJ2-1; d_gene: -; CDR3nt: TGCGCCAGCAGCTTGGCCGGGGGTCGAGCCTACAATGAGCAGTTCTTC; CDR3aa: CASSLAGGRAYNEQFF
v_gene: TRBV7-9; abundance: -; j_gene: TRBJ2-1; d_gene: -; CDR3nt: TGTGCCAGCAGCCTCGTTAGGCCCCAGTGGGTCGAGAGCGATGAGCAGTTCTTC; CDR3aa: CASSLVRPQWVESDEQFF
v_gene: TRBV7-2; abundance: -; j_gene: TRBJ1-5; d_gene: -; CDR3nt: TGTGCCAGCAGCGGGGAGCGAGGACAGCCCCAGCATTTT; CDR3aa: CASSGERGQPQHF
v_gene: TRBV4-1; abundance: -; j_gene: TRBJ1-4; d_gene: TRBD1; CDR3nt: TGCGCCAGCAGCTCAGGGGGCGGAGAAAAACTGTTTTTT; CDR3aa: CASSSGGGEKLFF
v_gene: TRBV19; abundance: -; j_gene: TRBJ1-2; d_gene: -; CDR3nt: TGTGCCAGTTCCCACGTCCCCCGGTCGCGGCGAGGGTCTAACTATGGCTACACCTTC; CDR3aa: CASSHVPRSRRGSNYGYTF
v_gene: TRBV2; abundance: -; j_gene: TRBJ2-5; d_gene: -; CDR3nt: TGTGCCAGCAGGAGATCGAGGAGCGAGACCCAGTACTTC; CDR3aa: CASRRSRSETQYF
v_gene: TRBV24-1; abundance: -; j_gene: TRBJ1-1; d_gene: -; CDR3nt: TGTGCCACCAGTGATTTCTTGGGGAGTGAGGCTTTCTTT; CDR3aa: CATSDFLGSEAFF
v_gene: TRBV6-2/TRBV6-3; abundance: many; j_gene: TRBJ1-5; d_gene: TRBD1; CDR3nt: TGTGCCAGCAGGCCTCAAACCGGGACAGGGGTTCAGCCCCAGCATTTT; CDR3aa: CASRPQTGTGVQPQHF
v_gene: TRBV5-4; abundance: -; j_gene: TRBJ2-3; d_gene: -; CDR3nt: TGTGCCAGCAGCCTCCGGGGAGCTAGCACAGATACGCAGTATTTT; CDR3aa: CASSLRGASTDTQYF
v_gene: TRBV7-9; abundance: -; j_gene: TRBJ1-4; d_gene: -; CDR3nt: TGTGCCAGCAGCTCGGGGTGGGGACTGTTTTTT; CDR3aa: CASSSGWGLFF
v_gene: TRBV5-5; abundance: -; j_gene: TRBJ1-2; d_gene: -; CDR3nt: TGTGCCAGCAGCTTGGCCCCAGGCGACTATGGCTACACCTTC; CDR3aa: CASSLAPGDYGYTF
v_gene: TRBV7-2; abundance: -; j_gene: TRBJ2-7; d_gene: TRBD2; CDR3nt: TGTGCCAGCAGCTTACTAGCGGGTGCCTACGAGCAGTACTTC; CDR3aa: CASSLLAGAYEQYF
v_gene: TRBV2; abundance: -; j_gene: TRBJ1-1; d_gene: TRBD1; CDR3nt: TGTGCCAGCAGCGCAGACAGGGCGGGCACTGAAGCTTTCTTT; CDR3aa: CASSADRAGTEAFF